Here is one T cell receptor (beta chain) with its context. This clone came up once. Its target antigen remains unknown. No base quality values were provided; no much bigger clone lies one nucleotide off. The donors were healthy, HIV-negative adults with no recently reported acute infections or vaccinations. Only Caucasian adults living in Nashville, Tennessee, USA were represented among the donors. CD4+ T cells were enriched through magnetic negative selection, after which naive cells were positively selected on CD45RA and the remaining negative fraction served as the memory subset. Blood was obtained by leukapheresis, after which PBMCs were separated by Ficoll-Histopaque density gradient centrifugation and cryopreserved in liquid nitrogen vapor phase. Analytical flow cytometry was used to check the purity and quantity of each magnetically sorted T cell population. From each sorted fraction, genomic DNA was isolated and quantified by UV absorbance on a Nanodrop 2000c.

The entry originates in a study of shared clonotypes between healthy human individuals (TCRdb year 2020). In terms of the full investigation: Three men and a couple of women, aged 18 to 49 years, made up the cohort. To estimate repertoire size and how much clonotypes are shared between individuals, the study performed deep sequencing of blood TCR repertoires from roughly five healthy adults. To increase sequencing depth and limit assay-specific biases, different laboratories used diverse techniques to prepare libraries and sequence TCR repertoires. Between about 0.9 and 9 billion PBMCs per donor were obtained by leukapheresis. For each donor, CD4 naive and CD4 memory were each run on three plates, CD8 naive on two plates, and CD8 memory on one plate.

The paper's findings and limits, for the study overall: Roughly 5% of naive CD4, around 3.6% of naive CD8, approximately 2.2% of memory CD4, and approximately 0.39% of memory CD8 clonotypes were shared across several donors. Pairwise subsampling indicated that sequencing depth was expected to affect the degree of clonotype sharing among donors. Higher generation probabilities were observed for clonotypes shared by all four sorted-subset donors than for non-shared clonotypes. Even with the large sequencing depth, rarefaction of the sorted-subset datasets indicated that sequencing was incomplete. Because the study included only a small number of donors, the genetic and exposure-history diversity represented was limited. Sampling was limited to blood, and TCR repertoires in tissue likely differ from TCR repertoires in blood. Larger estimated clonotype richness was generally found for naive subsets than for memory subsets.

V has 2 bases trimmed and J has 7 bases trimmed; junction bases matching no gene number 7. The cysteine opens and the phenylalanine closes a CDR3 of 15 amino acids. Just the 45-base CDR3 DNA is kept, in frame starting at base 1. CDR1 SEHNR and CDR2 FQNEAQ are derived from the germline V gene (reference sequence). Using the deep immunoSEQ assay, multiplex PCR amplified TCR CDR3 regions from genomic DNA. Extracted genomic DNA from each cell subset was spread evenly across all wells of several immunoSEQ 96-well plates, with each plate serving as a replicate. For sorted subsets, around 0.2 ug genomic DNA, equal to about 30,000 T cell genomes, was loaded into each replicate PCR. The purified libraries were quantified using a Qubit 3.0 fluorometer, sized with a Bioanalyzer 2100, and then quantified again using the KAPA Library Quantification kit. A separate single-read 150-cycle Illumina NextSeq 550 flow cell was used to sequence each immunoSEQ 96-well plate. The study's processing was this. Because the immunoSEQ output included only junctional sequences and no quality scores, the filtering could not be the same as the filtering used for full-length reads. To assign V/J genes and CDR3, sequences were annotated against IMGT germline references using PyIR, a Python wrapper for IgBLAST v1.9. Reads were filtered out if the reads had weak V/J assignments (E-value above 1e-6), no CDR3, stop codons, out-of-frame junctions, or ambiguous translated residues. V3J clonotypes were defined as sequences sharing the same inferred V gene, J gene, and CDR3 amino acid sequence. Percentage overlap between repertoires was calculated by dividing the number of shared unique clonotypes by the size of the smaller repertoire. RTK rarefaction, the Chao1 estimator, and Recon v2.1 estimates of unobserved clonotypes were used to assess repertoire richness. Generation probabilities for all TCRbeta clonotypes obtained by the gDNA method from four donors were computed using OLGA. Sourced from immuneACCESS, this table was stored by TCRdb with only in-frame sequences that have V and J called. A share of the clones is absent; for the studies checked, an unresolved V gene accounts for under half, and the remainder has no known explanation. Clonal size and the V and J genes are those of that table, whereas D and trimming came from the DNA. Here the sample has some 1.5 million clones; 95% to 99% occur a single time. In total, the top ten clones hold approximately 0.44% of the sample.

Recombination connected TRBV7-9 to TRBJ1-4, with 7 middle bases fitting TRBD1. Sequenced sample: naive CD4+ T cells sorted from blood. The cell subset or site label for this specimen denotes: CD45RA+ positively selected. The clonotype was recovered from a man aged 25 to 40 in good health. CDR3 sequence: CASSLWAGGVEKLFF. The DNA sequence is as follows: TGTGCCAGCAGCTTATGGGCAGGGGGAGTTGAAAAACTGTTTTTT.